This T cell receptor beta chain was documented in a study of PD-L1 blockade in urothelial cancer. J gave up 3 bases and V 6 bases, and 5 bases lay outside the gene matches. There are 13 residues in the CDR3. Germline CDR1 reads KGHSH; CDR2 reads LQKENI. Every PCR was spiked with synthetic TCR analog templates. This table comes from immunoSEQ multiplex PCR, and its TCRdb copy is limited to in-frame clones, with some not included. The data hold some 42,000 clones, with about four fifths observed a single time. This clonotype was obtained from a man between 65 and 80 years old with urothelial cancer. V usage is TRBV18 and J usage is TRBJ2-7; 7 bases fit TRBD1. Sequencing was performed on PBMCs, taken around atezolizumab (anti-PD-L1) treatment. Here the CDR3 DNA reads TGTGCCAGCTCCCAACAGGGGCGCTACGAGCAGTACTTC. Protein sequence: CASSQQGRYEQYF.